This note documents a single T cell receptor beta chain sequence. In the authors' workflow: Cell counts per sample came from amplifying reference gene primers. Sequencing was performed with immunoSEQ multiplex PCR; in TCRdb, only in-frame clones are kept and a portion is missing. Clone size and the V and J calls come from that table; the DNA yielded D and trimming. The sample has about 180,000 clones, 80% seen once. This sample was included in a study of blood T cell repertoires in COVID-19. Study in general: Sites across the United States, Italy and Spain contributed samples from acute and convalescent COVID-19.

Participants reported their clinical history, and cohort assignment relied on those reports. Each exposed participant met a COVID-19 case in the 2 weeks preceding study entry. V lost 5 bases to trimming and J lost 3 bases; unmatched junction nucleotides: 6. The CDR3 has 14 amino acids. Germline values: CDR1 SEHNR, CDR2 FQNEAQ (reference sequence). The chain is built from TRBV7-9 and TRBJ1-1; the match to TRBD1 covers 7 bases. Sequencing input: PBMCs or T cells enriched from blood (not recorded which). The source is a man in his sixties who had been exposed to COVID-19. CDR3 bases: TGTGCCAGCAGCACCGGGGACAGATACACTGAAGCTTTCTTT. It codes for CASSTGDRYTEAFF.